The TCR beta chain under discussion was sequenced for a study of T-cell reconstitution after alpha-beta-depleted transplantation in children. This clonotype appeared many times. Preparing the TCRbeta library involved the use of unique molecular identifiers. Using its own MiXCR run on the PCR reads, TCRdb lists one record per CDR3 protein. Of about 640,000 distinct CDR3 sequences listed, around 16% are singletons. The CDR3 extends over 15 amino acids. The germline CDR1 and CDR2 sequences are MDHEN and SYDVKM. Trimming removed 4 bases at V and 9 bases at J, with 16 bases between. The receptor was isolated from a human donor who donated a stem cell graft to a child with acute myeloid leukemia. This material consisted of PBMCs from the stem cell graft donor, taken from the stem cell graft. The chain employs TRBV28 and TRBJ1-6; D gene uncertain. CDR3 loop: CASSSRNRLSSPLHF. The CDR3 nucleotides read TGTGCCAGCAGTTCCCGTAATAGGCTTAGTTCACCCCTCCACTTT.